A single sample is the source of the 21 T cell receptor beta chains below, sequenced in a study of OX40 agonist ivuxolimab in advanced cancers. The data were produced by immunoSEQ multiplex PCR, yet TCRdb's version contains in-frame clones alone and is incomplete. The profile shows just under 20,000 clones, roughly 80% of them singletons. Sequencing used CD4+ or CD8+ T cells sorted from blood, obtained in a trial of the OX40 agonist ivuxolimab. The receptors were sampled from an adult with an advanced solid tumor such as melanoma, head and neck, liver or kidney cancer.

The CDR3: CASSQDTSPYEQYF. The CDR3 DNA sequence: TGCGCCAGCAGCCAAGACACCTCCCCCTACGAGCAGTACTTC. The chain recombines TRBV4-3 with TRBJ2-7; D gene unclear. This CDR3 region has 14 residues. Between the trimmed V and J ends, which lost 0 bases and 2 bases, there was a span of 8 bases. The germline gives CDR1 LGHNA, CDR2 YSLEER.

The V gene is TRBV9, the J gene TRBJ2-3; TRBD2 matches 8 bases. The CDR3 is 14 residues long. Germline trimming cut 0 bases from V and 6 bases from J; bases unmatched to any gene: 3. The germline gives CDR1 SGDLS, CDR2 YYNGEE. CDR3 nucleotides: TGTGCCAGCAGCGTAGCGGGAGGGATCGATACGCAGTATTTT. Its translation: CASSVAGGIDTQYF.

This CDR3 is CASRRADEQYF. Here the CDR3 DNA reads TGTGCCAGCAGAAGGGCTGACGAGCAGTACTTC. The gene calls are TRBV7-9 and TRBJ2-7; no firm D call. Germline-derived CDR1 and CDR2 are SEHNR and FQNEAQ (reference sequence). The V end lost 6 bases, the J end lost 5 bases, and 8 bases lay between the germline ends. The CDR3 sequence is 11 residues long.

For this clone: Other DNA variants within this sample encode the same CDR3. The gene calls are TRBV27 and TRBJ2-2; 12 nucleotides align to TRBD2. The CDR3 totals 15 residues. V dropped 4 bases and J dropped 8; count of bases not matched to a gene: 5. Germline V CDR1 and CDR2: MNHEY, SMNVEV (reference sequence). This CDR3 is CASSSLAGGGGELFF. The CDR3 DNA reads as TGTGCCAGCAGTTCCCTAGCGGGAGGGGGTGGGGAGCTGTTTTTT.

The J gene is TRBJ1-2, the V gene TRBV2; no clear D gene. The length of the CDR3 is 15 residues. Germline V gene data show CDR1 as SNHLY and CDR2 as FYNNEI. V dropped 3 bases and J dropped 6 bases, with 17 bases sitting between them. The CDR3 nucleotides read TGTGCCAGCAGTGAGGGCGGCAGCTTTAGCCATGGCTACACCTTC. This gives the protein CASSEGGSFSHGYTF.

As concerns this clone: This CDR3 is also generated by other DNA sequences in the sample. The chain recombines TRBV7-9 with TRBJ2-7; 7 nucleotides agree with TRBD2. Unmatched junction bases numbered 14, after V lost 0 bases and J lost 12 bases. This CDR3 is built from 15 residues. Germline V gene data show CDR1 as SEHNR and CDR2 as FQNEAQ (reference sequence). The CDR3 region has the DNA TGTGCCAGCAGCTTAGCTTCCGGGACTACAGGCAGCAGGTACTTC. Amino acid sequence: CASSLASGTTGSRYF.

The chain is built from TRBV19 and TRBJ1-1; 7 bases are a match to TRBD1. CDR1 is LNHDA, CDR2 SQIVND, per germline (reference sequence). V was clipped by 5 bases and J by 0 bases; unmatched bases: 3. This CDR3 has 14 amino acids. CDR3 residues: CASSPGTVNTEAFF. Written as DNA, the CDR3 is TGTGCCAGTAGTCCGGGGACAGTGAACACTGAAGCTTTCTTT. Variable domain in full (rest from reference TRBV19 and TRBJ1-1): DGGITQSPKYLFRKEGQNVTLSCEQNLNHDAMYWYRQDPGQGLRLIYYSQIVNDFQKGDIAEGYSVSREKKESFPLTVTSAQKNPTAFYLCASSPGTVNTEAFFGQGTRLTVV.

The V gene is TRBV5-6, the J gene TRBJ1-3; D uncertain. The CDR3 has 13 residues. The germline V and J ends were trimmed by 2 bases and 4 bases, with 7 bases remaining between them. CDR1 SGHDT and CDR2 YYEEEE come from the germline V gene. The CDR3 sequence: CASSFLRGNTIYF. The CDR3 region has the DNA TGTGCCAGCAGCTTCCTAAGGGGAAACACCATATATTTT.

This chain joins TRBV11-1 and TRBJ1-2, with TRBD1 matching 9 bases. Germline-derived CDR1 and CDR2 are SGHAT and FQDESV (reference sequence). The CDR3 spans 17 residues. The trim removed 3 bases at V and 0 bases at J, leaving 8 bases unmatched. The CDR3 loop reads CASSFAGTGIANYGYTF. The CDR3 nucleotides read TGTGCCAGCAGCTTCGCCGGGACAGGGATAGCTAACTATGGCTACACCTTC.

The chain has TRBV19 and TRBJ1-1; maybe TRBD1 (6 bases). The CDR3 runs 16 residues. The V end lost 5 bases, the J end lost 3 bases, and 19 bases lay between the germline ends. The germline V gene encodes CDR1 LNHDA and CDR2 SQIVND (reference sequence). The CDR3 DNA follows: TGTGCCAGTAGTCGCCAAGGGGGGGGGAAGTACACTGAAGCTTTCTTT. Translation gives CASSRQGGGKYTEAFF.

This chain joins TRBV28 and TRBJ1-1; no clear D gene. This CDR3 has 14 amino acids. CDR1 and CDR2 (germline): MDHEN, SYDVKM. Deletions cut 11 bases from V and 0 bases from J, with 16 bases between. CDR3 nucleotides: TGTGCCTTAAGAGCGGCTGGAATGAACACTGAAGCTTTCTTT. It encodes CALRAAGMNTEAFF. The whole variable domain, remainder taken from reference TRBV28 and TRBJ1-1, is DVKVTQSSRYLVKRTGEKVFLECVQDMDHENMFWYRQDPGLGLRLIYFSYDVKMKEKGDIPEGYSVSREKKERFSLILESASTNQTSMYLCALRAAGMNTEAFFGQGTRLTVV.

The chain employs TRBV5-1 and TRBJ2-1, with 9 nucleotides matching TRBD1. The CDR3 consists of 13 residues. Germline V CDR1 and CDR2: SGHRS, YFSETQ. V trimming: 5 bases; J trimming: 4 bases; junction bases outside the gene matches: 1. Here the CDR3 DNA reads TGCGCCAGCAGAGGGACAGGGTACAATGAGCAGTTCTTC. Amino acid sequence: CASRGTGYNEQFF.

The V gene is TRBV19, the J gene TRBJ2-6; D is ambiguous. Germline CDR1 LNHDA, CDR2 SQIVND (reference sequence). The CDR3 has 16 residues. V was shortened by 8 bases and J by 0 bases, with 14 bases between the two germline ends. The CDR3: CASSPTRSSGANVLTF. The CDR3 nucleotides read TGTGCCAGTTCCCCTACACGGAGCTCTGGGGCCAACGTCCTGACTTTC. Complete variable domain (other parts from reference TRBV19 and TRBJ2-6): DGGITQSPKYLFRKEGQNVTLSCEQNLNHDAMYWYRQDPGQGLRLIYYSQIVNDFQKGDIAEGYSVSREKKESFPLTVTSAQKNPTAFYLCASSPTRSSGANVLTFGAGSRLTVL.

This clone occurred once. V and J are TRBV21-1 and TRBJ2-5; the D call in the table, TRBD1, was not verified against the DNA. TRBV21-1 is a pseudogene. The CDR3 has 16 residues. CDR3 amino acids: CASSKMRDRRQETQYF. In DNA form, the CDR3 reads TGTGCCAGCAGCAAGATGAGGGACAGGCGCCAAGAGACCCAGTACTTC.

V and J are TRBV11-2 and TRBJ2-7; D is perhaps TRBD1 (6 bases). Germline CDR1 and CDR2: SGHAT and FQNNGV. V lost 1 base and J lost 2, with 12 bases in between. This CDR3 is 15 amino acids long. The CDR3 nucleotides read TGTGCCAGCAGCTTAGGGGTTGGGACAACCTACGAGCAGTACTTC. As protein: CASSLGVGTTYEQYF.

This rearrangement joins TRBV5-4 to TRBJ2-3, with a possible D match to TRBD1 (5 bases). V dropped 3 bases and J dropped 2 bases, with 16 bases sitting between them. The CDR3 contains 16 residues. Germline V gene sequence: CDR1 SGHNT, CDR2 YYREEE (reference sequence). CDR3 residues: CASSSGREGHTDTQYF. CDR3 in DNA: TGTGCCAGCAGCTCTGGCAGGGAAGGGCACACAGATACGCAGTATTTT.

CDR3 region: CASLQALNTGELFF. The CDR3 bases are TGTGCCAGCCTTCAGGCCCTGAACACCGGGGAGCTGTTTTTT. The V call is TRBV5-6, the J call TRBJ2-2; D gene uncertain. This CDR3 has 14 amino acids. Germline V gene data show CDR1 as SGHDT and CDR2 as YYEEEE. V dropped 7 bases and J dropped 1 base, with 11 bases sitting between them.

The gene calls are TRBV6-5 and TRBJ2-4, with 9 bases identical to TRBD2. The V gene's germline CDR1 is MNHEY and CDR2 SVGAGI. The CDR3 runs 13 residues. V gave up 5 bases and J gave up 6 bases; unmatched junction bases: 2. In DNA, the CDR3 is TGTGCCAGCAGTGGGGGACTAGCAAACATTCAGTACTTC. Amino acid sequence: CASSGGLANIQYF.

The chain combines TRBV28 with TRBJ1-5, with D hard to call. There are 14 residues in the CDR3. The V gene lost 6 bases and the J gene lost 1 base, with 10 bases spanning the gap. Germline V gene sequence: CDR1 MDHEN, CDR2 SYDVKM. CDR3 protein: CASSVYGSNQPQHF. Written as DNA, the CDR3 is TGTGCCAGCAGCGTATATGGAAGCAATCAGCCCCAGCATTTT.

CDR3 in amino acids: CASSTGANTYEQYF. Here the CDR3 DNA reads TGTGCCAGCAGCACCGGGGCCAACACCTACGAGCAGTACTTC. The chain joins TRBV7-2 to TRBJ2-7; possibly TRBD1 or TRBD2 for D (5 bases each). The CDR3 loop spans 14 amino acids. V lost 5 bases and J lost 2, with 13 bases in between. The germline CDR1 and CDR2 sequences are SGHTA and FQGNSA.

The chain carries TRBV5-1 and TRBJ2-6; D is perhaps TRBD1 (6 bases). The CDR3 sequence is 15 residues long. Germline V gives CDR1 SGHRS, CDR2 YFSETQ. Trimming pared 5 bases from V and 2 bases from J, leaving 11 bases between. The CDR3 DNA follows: TGCGCCAGCAGGCCACAGGGCACTGGGGCCAACGTCCTGACTTTC. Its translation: CASRPQGTGANVLTF.